What follows is one TCR beta chain and its context. Its antigen remains unknown. The germline CDR1 and CDR2 sequences are MNHEY and SMNVEV (reference sequence). V shed 2 bases and J shed 3 bases, with 11 bases lying between them. The CDR3 has 14 amino acids. This sample was included in a study of vaccination effects on CD4 cells after COVID-19. The study, taken as a whole, reports: Recruitment yielded few convalescent patients, and the study had no early post-infection timepoints. Clones of infection and vaccine origin contracted markedly late after vaccination.

Before any sequencing was done, the ViraFEST assay used viral peptide pools to expand antigen-specific CD4+ T cells. Subsequent to a culture period of about ten days, CD4+ T cells were isolated. Vaccinated recipients, who were negative for nucleocapsid antibodies, had no history of SARS-CoV-2 infection. Cultures got half-medium changes with IL-2 on days 3 and 7. Profiling relied on immunoSEQ multiplex PCR, and the TCRdb table lists in-frame clones only, not all of them. This sample carries about 73,000 clones, roughly 74% of them seen once, and the ten largest clones take 2.5% to 3%. The chain combines TRBV27 with TRBJ2-7; possible D gene TRBD1, 5 bases. The clonotype was recovered from a human donor who received a COVID-19 vaccine. This specimen consisted of CD4+ T cells from PBMCs cultured with HCoV-NL63 spike peptides, obtained before COVID-19 vaccination. The CDR3 nucleotides read TGTGCCAGCAGTTTACGCAGGGATGACTACGAGCAGTACGTC. Amino acids: CASSLRRDDYEQYV.